This T cell receptor beta chain was retrieved from a study of blood T cell repertoires in COVID-19 (dated by TCRdb to 2018 to 2020). Study-level background: Collaborator samples came from the United States, Italy and Spain and covered acute and convalescent phases of COVID-19. The samples were drawn from the first 160 participants of the ongoing ImmuneRACE study and from over 950 subjects provided by 6 global collaborators. Sample metadata almost always included a de-identified subject ID, COVID-19 status, age in years and sex. Subjects who had been exposed to COVID-19, were actively infected with it, or had recovered from it provided the deeply sampled blood TCRbeta repertoires that made up the dataset. The material from the prospective study consisted of cDNA or gDNA derived from T cells, B-cell-depleted T cells, or PBMCs. The repertoires were released in a freely available public database intended as a resource for research on the immune response to SARS-CoV-2. HLA class I and class II types, where available, came from metadata supplied by the sample provider rather than from assay-based typing. What the authors observed across the whole study: The quantity of clinical and demographic metadata differed by source and by participant and was supplied without curation.

TCRbeta CDR3 regions were amplified from genomic DNA by means of the immunoSEQ Assay, a bias-controlled multiplex PCR. The paper's data handling went like this. The number of nucleated cells in each sample was estimated by amplification of reference gene primers within the assay. Sequence reads were collapsed and filtered to measure the absolute abundance of every unique TCRbeta CDR3 rearrangement. For each sample, productive Simpson clonality was calculated as the square root of Simpson's diversity index over productive rearrangements. In its TCRdb copy, this immuneACCESS table keeps in-frame sequences only and misses some clones. Where compared with another copy, unresolved V genes explain less than half of these, and the others have no known cause. D and trimming come from the DNA, and the V and J calls and clone size come from that table. A total of about 250,000 clones appear in this sample, around nine tenths of them only once. Under 2% of the sample comes from the top ten.

Another Seattle source contributed samples from volunteer blood donors who had recovered from COVID-19. Collaborating institutions collected whole blood in K2EDTA tubes following their own protocols. For TCRbeta analysis, collaborators shipped samples in one of three forms: frozen whole blood, isolated PBMCs, or DNA extracted from either of those sample types. CDR1 and CDR2, looked up from the germline V gene, are MDHEN and SYDVKM. From the cysteine up to the phenylalanine, the CDR3 has a length of 13 residues. The DNA shown is the 39-base CDR3, in frame from base 1. V and J are truncated by 4 bases and 3 bases respectively, leaving an intervening sequence of 8 bases. Notes on this clone: Its cognate antigen has yet to be identified. No much larger clonotype is one base removed from it; base qualities were not supplied.

Recombination joined TRBV28 with TRBJ2-3; the D gene is unclear. The specimen was peripheral blood. The sequence was collected from a woman aged 55-69 years who had recovered from COVID-19. The CDR3 reads CASSSSRTDTQYF. The nucleotide sequence reads as follows: TGTGCCAGCAGTTCTAGTAGGACAGATACGCAGTATTTT. Beyond the CDR3, the reference TRBV28 and TRBJ2-3 genes provide the residues; the full variable domain reads: DVKVTQSSRYLVKRTGEKVFLECVQDMDHENMFWYRQDPGLGLRLIYFSYDVKMKEKGDIPEGYSVSREKKERFSLILESASTNQTSMYLCASSSSRTDTQYFGPGTRLTVL.